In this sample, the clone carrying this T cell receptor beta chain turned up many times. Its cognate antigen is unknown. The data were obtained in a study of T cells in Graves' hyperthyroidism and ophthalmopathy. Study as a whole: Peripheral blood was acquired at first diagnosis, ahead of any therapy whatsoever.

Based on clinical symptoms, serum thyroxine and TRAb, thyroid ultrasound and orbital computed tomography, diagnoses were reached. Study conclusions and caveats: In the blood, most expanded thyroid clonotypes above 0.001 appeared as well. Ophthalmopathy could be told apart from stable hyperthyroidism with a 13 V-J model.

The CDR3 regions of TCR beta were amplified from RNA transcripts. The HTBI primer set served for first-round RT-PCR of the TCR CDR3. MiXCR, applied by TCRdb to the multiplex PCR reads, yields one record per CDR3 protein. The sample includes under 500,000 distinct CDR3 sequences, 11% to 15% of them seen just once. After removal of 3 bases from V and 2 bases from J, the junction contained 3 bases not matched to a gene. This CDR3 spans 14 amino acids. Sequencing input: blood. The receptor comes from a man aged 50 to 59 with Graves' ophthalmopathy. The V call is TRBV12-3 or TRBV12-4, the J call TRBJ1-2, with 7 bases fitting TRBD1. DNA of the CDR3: TGTGCCAGCAGTTTTGGGACAGCCAACTATGGCTACACCTTC. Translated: CASSFGTANYGYTF.